This T cell receptor (beta chain) was identified during a study of CD8 T cells in Susac syndrome. With random hexamers, reverse transcription was performed on about 0.5 to 1 ug of RNA. Amplification of TCR beta CDR3 across 54 Vbeta and 13 Jbeta was performed with immunoSEQ multiplex PCR. MiXCR, run by TCRdb on the immunoSEQ multiplex PCR reads, gives a single entry per CDR3 protein. The profile shows about 300,000 distinct CDR3 sequences, 85% of them singletons. Negative isolation yielded the CD8+ and CD4+ T cells, while FACS enriched the TEMRA cells. V was shortened by 4 bases and J by 0 bases, with 8 bases between the two germline ends. Per germline, CDR1 LGHNA and CDR2 YSLEER. The CDR3 is made up of 14 amino acids.

Sequencing was done on a sample of CD8+ T cells from PBMCs. This chain connects TRBV4-3 to TRBJ2-3, with D perhaps matching TRBD2 (5 bases). The sequence derives from a human donor with multiple sclerosis. The CDR3 region is CASSRTGSTDTQYF. CDR3 nucleotides: TGCGCCAGCAGCCGTACGGGGAGCACAGATACGCAGTATTTT.